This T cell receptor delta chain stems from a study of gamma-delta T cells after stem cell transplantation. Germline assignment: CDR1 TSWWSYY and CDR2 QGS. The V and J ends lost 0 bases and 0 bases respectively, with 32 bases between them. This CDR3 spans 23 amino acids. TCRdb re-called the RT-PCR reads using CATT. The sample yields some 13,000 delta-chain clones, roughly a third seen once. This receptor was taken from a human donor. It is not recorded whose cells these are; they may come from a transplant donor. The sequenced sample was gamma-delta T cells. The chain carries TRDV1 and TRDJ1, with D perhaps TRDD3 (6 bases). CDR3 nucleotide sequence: TGTGCTCTTGGGGAACTAGCAGCCCGTCCCCCAGTACTGGGCCATCTTTACACCGATAAACTCATCTTT. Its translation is CALGELAARPPVLGHLYTDKLIF.